The 31 T cell receptor beta chains below come from one sample, sequenced in a study of beta chain features in type 1 diabetes. Expressed TCRB transcripts were sequenced after all isolated RNA was converted to cDNA. Measured with immunoSEQ multiplex PCR; TCRdb has only the in-frame clones, and not every one. The profile shows about 930,000 clones, roughly 15% of them singletons. The sequenced material came from naive CD4+ T cells from blood. The source is a young woman in good health.

This clone was detected only a few times. Additional DNA sequences in this sample encode the identical CDR3. V and J are TRBV19 and TRBJ2-5; TRBD2 agrees at 11 bases. V shed 3 bases and J 2 bases; nucleotides not matched to a gene: 5. Per the germline V gene, CDR1 is LNHDA and CDR2 is SQIVND (reference sequence). There are 16 residues in the CDR3. The CDR3 DNA sequence: TGTGCCAGTAGTATCGGGACTAGCGGTTTACAAGAGACCCAGTACTTC. Encoded protein: CASSIGTSGLQETQYF. Full variable domain (remainder filled in from reference TRBV19 and TRBJ2-5): DGGITQSPKYLFRKEGQNVTLSCEQNLNHDAMYWYRQDPGQGLRLIYYSQIVNDFQKGDIAEGYSVSREKKESFPLTVTSAQKNPTAFYLCASSIGTSGLQETQYFGPGTRLLVL.

The chain has TRBV7-9 and TRBJ2-1; D unresolved. Germline loops: CDR1 SEHNR, CDR2 FQNEAQ (reference sequence). The length of the CDR3 is 13 residues. Trimming took 7 bases from V and 12 from J, leaving 19 bases between them. CDR3 in DNA: TGTGCCAGCACCATCACCGCCCGACTTGGGCAGTTCTTC. Encoded protein: CASTITARLGQFF.

Only a few counts were recorded for this clone. For the CDR3, the DNA is TGCGCCAGCAGCGAACCGGGGGGCGGCGGCTACACCTTC. Translation gives CASSEPGGGGYTF. The chain carries TRBV5-1 and TRBJ1-2; TRBD1 is a possible D gene (6 bases). The CDR3 sequence is 13 residues long. Looked up from germline, CDR1 is SGHRS and CDR2 is YFSETQ. Trimming took 4 bases from V and 8 from J, leaving 15 bases between them.

This clone appeared a few times. DNA of the CDR3: TGTGCCAGCAGCTTAGACCCTTTGTTGGGGAATCAGCCCCAGCATTTT. Residues: CASSLDPLLGNQPQHF. The chain is built from TRBV7-8 and TRBJ1-5, with unresolved D. Trimming left V 1 base short and J 4 bases short, with 14 bases between. Germline V gene lookup returns CDR1 SGHVS and CDR2 FQNEAQ. CDR3 length: 16 residues.

This clone was seen only a few times. This chain uses TRBV5-1 with TRBJ2-2; 9 bases line up with TRBD2. The CDR3 has 17 residues. Trimming took 7 bases from V and 1 from J; bases not matched to a gene: 11. CDR1 is SGHRS, CDR2 YFSETQ, per germline. The CDR3 loop is CASHTMATSGNTGELFF. The CDR3 nucleotides are TGCGCCAGCCATACCATGGCGACTAGCGGGAACACCGGGGAGCTGTTTTTT.

In its sample, this clone was seen a few times. Other DNA sequences in the sample encode the same CDR3. This chain joins TRBV5-1 and TRBJ2-7; 7 bases line up with TRBD2. V dropped 4 bases and J dropped 0; count of bases not matched to a gene: 7. CDR3 length equals 15 residues. Germline-derived CDR1 and CDR2 are SGHRS and YFSETQ. CDR3 sequence reads: CASSPLAGSSYEQYF. The CDR3 region has the DNA TGCGCCAGCAGCCCATTAGCGGGTAGCTCCTACGAGCAGTACTTC.

CDR3 region: CASSLTGTTVETQYF. CDR3 nucleotide sequence: TGCGCCAGCAGCCTAACAGGGACGACGGTAGAGACCCAGTACTTC. The V gene is TRBV4-3, the J gene TRBJ2-5; maybe TRBD1 (6 bases). The CDR3 sequence is 15 residues long. From germline, CDR1 is LGHNA and CDR2 YSLEER. The V gene lost 4 bases and the J gene lost 4 bases, with 16 bases spanning the gap.

This clone was counted between two and nine times. The chain recombines TRBV18 with TRBJ2-3; D may be TRBD1 or TRBD2 (5 bases each). Deletions cut 6 bases from V and 2 bases from J, with 18 bases between. The germline V gene has CDR1 KGHSH and CDR2 LQKENI. This CDR3 region has 16 residues. The CDR3 loop is CASSRPTGTYTDTQYF. In nucleotides, the CDR3 is TGTGCCAGCTCGCGGCCTACCGGGACCTACACAGATACGCAGTATTTT.

V gene TRBV29-1 combines with J gene TRBJ2-1; weak D call: TRBD2 (6 bases). Germline V lookup: CDR1 SQVTM, CDR2 ANQGSEA. Trimming shortened V by 7 bases and J by 3 bases, and 16 bases separated the two germline ends. The CDR3 is made up of 14 amino acids. CDR3 sequence: CSASGTSFYNEQFF. The CDR3 bases are TGCAGCGCCTCCGGGACTTCTTTCTACAATGAGCAGTTCTTC.

This clone was observed a handful of times. V is TRBV5-4 and J is TRBJ2-2, with TRBD1 matching over 9 bases. The CDR3 totals 16 residues. Germline assignment: CDR1 SGHNT and CDR2 YYREEE (reference sequence). V was pared by 1 base and J by 5 bases, with 6 bases of the junction left unmatched. The CDR3 region is CASSLLQGAQTGELFF. Written as DNA, the CDR3 is TGTGCCAGCAGCTTGTTACAGGGGGCGCAAACCGGGGAGCTGTTTTTT.

This clone was detected a few times. The V gene is TRBV19, the J gene TRBJ2-1, with 14 bases that match TRBD2. The junction had 13 bases not matched to a gene; V was cut back by 3 bases and J by 0 bases. In germline, CDR1 is LNHDA, CDR2 SQIVND (reference sequence). CDR3 length: 21 amino acids. CDR3 sequence (DNA): TGTGCCAGTAGTATGATAGGGCACGGACTAGCGGGAGGCTACTCCTACAATGAGCAGTTCTTC. Translating gives CASSMIGHGLAGGYSYNEQFF.

V is TRBV6-6 and J is TRBJ2-1; D uncertain. The CDR3 contains 15 residues. Germline loops: CDR1 MNHNY, CDR2 SVGAGI (reference sequence). V was clipped by 0 bases and J by 0 bases, with 6 bases between them. The chain's CDR3 is CASSYSGSSYNEQFF. CDR3 coding DNA: TGTGCCAGCAGTTACTCGGGAAGCTCCTACAATGAGCAGTTCTTC.

This chain's CDR3 is CASSPPHFSYEQYF. The CDR3 coding sequence is TGTGCCAGCAGTCCCCCCCATTTCTCCTACGAGCAGTACTTC. This chain links TRBV28 with TRBJ2-7; the D is unclear. Germline V CDR1 and CDR2: MDHEN, SYDVKM. Trimming shortened V by 5 bases and J by 0 bases, and 11 bases separated the two germline ends. The length of the CDR3 is 14 residues.

This clone has more than one count but fewer than ten. The CDR3, as DNA: TGTGCCAGCAGCTATCGAAGTCCACCTTGGGAGACCCAGTACTTC. The encoded protein is CASSYRSPPWETQYF. The V and J genes are TRBV7-9 and TRBJ2-5, with D uncertain. Germline assignment: CDR1 SEHNR and CDR2 FQNEAQ (reference sequence). Trimming took 4 bases from V and 5 from J, leaving 17 bases between them. The CDR3 extends over 15 amino acids.

V gene TRBV7-3 combines with J gene TRBJ2-7; D not certain. The CDR3 runs 10 residues. Trimming removed 9 bases from V and 3 bases from J, with 6 bases in between. CDR1 and CDR2 from the germline V gene are SGHTA and FQGTGA. Here the CDR3 DNA reads TGTGCCAGTGGCTTCTACGAGCAGTACTTC. Translation: CASGFYEQYF.

The chain has TRBV2 and TRBJ1-5; TRBD1 agrees at 8 bases. V dropped 6 bases and J dropped 3; count of bases not matched to a gene: 13. Germline V gene sequence: CDR1 SNHLY, CDR2 FYNNEI. This CDR3 contains 17 residues. The CDR3 here is CASSPRIWTGLNQPQHF. CDR3 DNA: TGTGCCAGCAGCCCACGAATCTGGACAGGGCTCAATCAGCCCCAGCATTTT.

The chain recombines TRBV10-3 with TRBJ2-2, with TRBD1 identical over 8 bases. This CDR3 has 16 amino acids. The junction had 16 bases not matched to a gene; V was cut back by 11 bases and J by 5 bases. CDR1 ENHRY and CDR2 SYGVKD come from the germline V gene. For the CDR3, the DNA is TGTGCCGCCTCCGGGCCAATTCAGGGGGCGACCGGGGAGCTGTTTTTT. It translates to CAASGPIQGATGELFF.

This clone was seen only a few times. The rearrangement uses TRBV9 and TRBJ2-2; possible D gene TRBD2, 6 bases. The length of the CDR3 is 13 residues. Germline V gives CDR1 SGDLS, CDR2 YYNGEE. Trimming removed 3 bases from V and 7 bases from J, with 10 bases in between. For the CDR3, the DNA is TGTGCCAGCAGCGAGCGGGTCGGCGGGGAGCTGTTTTTT. Amino acid sequence: CASSERVGGELFF. The entire variable domain, with the rest obtained from reference TRBV9 and TRBJ2-2, is as follows: DSGVTQTPKHLITATGQRVTLRCSPRSGDLSVYWYQQSLDQGLQFLIQYYNGEERAKGNILERFSAQQFPDLHSELNLSSLELGDSALYFCASSERVGGELFFGEGSRLTVL.

The chain uses TRBV7-2 and TRBJ2-3; D gene uncertain. The CDR3 runs 13 residues. Germline values: CDR1 SGHTA, CDR2 FQGNSA. Trimming took off 2 bases at V and 4 bases at J, with 7 bases between the two ends. The CDR3 nucleotides read TGTGCCAGCAGCTTACAAAGCCCAGATACGCAGTATTTT. Amino acid sequence: CASSLQSPDTQYF.

The genes are TRBV7-2 and TRBJ2-7; unclear D gene. Trimming cost V 1 base and J 12 bases, with 13 bases left between them. CDR3 length: 12 residues. Germline-derived CDR1 and CDR2 are SGHTA and FQGNSA. The CDR3 sequence: CASSLEGRSAYF. The CDR3 coding sequence is TGTGCCAGCAGCTTAGAGGGTAGGTCCGCGTACTTC.

This clone has more than one count but fewer than ten. The genes are TRBV7-2 and TRBJ2-2; D is uncertain. The CDR3 contains 16 residues. V dropped 5 bases and J dropped 1 base, with 14 bases sitting between them. Per the germline V gene, CDR1 is SGHTA and CDR2 is FQGNSA. CDR3: CASSRTSVRNTGELFF. Here the CDR3 DNA reads TGTGCCAGCAGCCGTACGTCGGTGCGGAACACCGGGGAGCTGTTTTTT. Full variable domain (rest looked up from reference TRBV7-2 and TRBJ2-2): GAGVSQSPSNKVTEKGKDVELRCDPISGHTALYWYRQSLGQGLEFLIYFQGNSAPDKSGLPSDRFSAERTGGSVSTLTIQRTQQEDSAVYLCASSRTSVRNTGELFFGEGSRLTVL.

This clone showed up just a few times. The chain joins TRBV4-1 to TRBJ1-1; TRBD1 might be the D (5 bases). V dropped 1 base and J dropped 3 bases, with 6 bases sitting between them. The germline gives CDR1 MGHRA, CDR2 YSYEKL. The CDR3 loop spans 13 amino acids. The CDR3 region has the DNA TGCGCCAGCAGCCAAGTACAGGACACTGAAGCTTTCTTT. Residues: CASSQVQDTEAFF.

The chain employs TRBV7-2 and TRBJ2-7; 11 nucleotides match TRBD2. The CDR3 length is 15 residues. After removal of 1 base from V and 5 bases from J, the junction contained 4 bases not matched to a gene. From germline, CDR1 is SGHTA and CDR2 FQGNSA. The CDR3 is CASSLVLAGEDEQYF. The CDR3 DNA follows: TGTGCCAGCAGCTTAGTACTAGCGGGAGAGGACGAGCAGTACTTC.

The V call is TRBV11-2, the J call TRBJ2-3; 7 positions agree with TRBD2. With 4 bases clipped from V and 0 bases from J, the junction kept 4 bases outside the gene matches. Germline V CDR1 and CDR2: SGHAT, FQNNGV. The CDR3 spans 15 residues. CDR3 sequence reads: CASSSFSGSTDTQYF. CDR3 DNA sequence: TGTGCCAGCAGCTCTTTTAGCGGGAGCACAGATACGCAGTATTTT.

This clone was seen a few times. V usage is TRBV6-6 and J usage is TRBJ2-1; possible D gene TRBD1, 5 bases. The CDR3 totals 11 residues. Trimming stripped 6 bases from V and 7 bases from J, with 7 bases between. The germline CDR1 and CDR2 sequences are MNHNY and SVGAGI (reference sequence). The CDR3 here is CASRGANEQFF. Here the CDR3 DNA reads TGTGCCAGCAGAGGGGCGAATGAGCAGTTCTTC.

The table lists this clone with a few counts. This rearrangement joins TRBV18 to TRBJ2-7; maybe TRBD2 (5 bases). Deletions cut 2 bases from V and 7 bases from J, with 12 bases between. The CDR3 extends over 13 amino acids. The germline V gene encodes CDR1 KGHSH and CDR2 LQKENI. DNA of the CDR3: TGTGCCAGCTCACCAGAGCGGACCGTAGAGCAGTACTTC. Translating gives CASSPERTVEQYF.

This chain connects TRBV2 to TRBJ1-1; D is undetermined. Trimming took off 8 bases at V and 2 bases at J, with 12 bases between the two ends. CDR1 and CDR2 from the germline V gene are SNHLY and FYNNEI. The CDR3 has 13 amino acids. The CDR3 protein is CASGVVRNTEAFF. Written as DNA, the CDR3 is TGTGCCAGCGGGGTAGTGCGAAACACTGAAGCTTTCTTT. The whole variable domain, filled in from reference TRBV2 and TRBJ1-1, reads EPEVTQTPSHQVTQMGQEVILRCVPISNHLYFYWYRQILGQKVEFLVSFYNNEISEKSEIFDDQFSVERPDGSNFTLKIRSTKLEDSAMYFCASGVVRNTEAFFGQGTRLTVV.

V usage is TRBV7-8 and J usage is TRBJ2-1; 8 bases match TRBD2. The CDR3 covers 19 residues. The germline V gene encodes CDR1 SGHVS and CDR2 FQNEAQ. V lost 1 base and J lost 2; bases outside the gene matches: 13. CDR3 loop: CASSLVGRGGRRTYNEQFF. In nucleotides, the CDR3 is TGTGCCAGCAGCTTAGTAGGACGGGGGGGTCGTCGAACCTACAATGAGCAGTTCTTC.

The sample holds a few counts of this clone. The rearrangement links TRBV7-9 to TRBJ1-1; D gene uncertain. Germline values: CDR1 SEHNR, CDR2 FQNEAQ (reference sequence). The CDR3 extends over 14 amino acids. The V end was cut by 2 bases, the J end by 0 bases, with 7 bases between. The CDR3 protein is CASSLSAVNTEAFF. The CDR3 region has the DNA TGTGCCAGCAGCTTATCGGCCGTGAACACTGAAGCTTTCTTT.

The V gene is TRBV7-3, the J gene TRBJ2-1; tentative D call: TRBD2 (5 bases). CDR3 length: 15 amino acids. Germline V CDR1 and CDR2: SGHTA, FQGTGA. The ends were cut back, 5 bases at V and 5 bases at J, with 16 bases in the middle. The CDR3: CASSPLDSPNNEQFF. For the CDR3, the DNA is TGTGCCAGCAGCCCCCTGGACTCTCCGAACAATGAGCAGTTCTTC. The entire variable domain, with the rest obtained from reference TRBV7-3 and TRBJ2-1, is as follows: GAGVSQTPSNKVTEKGKYVELRCDPISGHTALYWYRQSLGQGPEFLIYFQGTGAADDSGLPNDRFFAVRPEGSVSTLKIQRTERGDSAVYLCASSPLDSPNNEQFFGPGTRLTVL.

This clone has only a few counts. This sequence joins TRBV29-1 and TRBJ2-1; no clear D. Trimming took 4 bases from V and 4 from J, leaving 14 bases between them. The CDR3 is made up of 14 amino acids. Germline assignment: CDR1 SQVTM and CDR2 ANQGSEA. DNA of the CDR3: TGCAGCGTTGTTCTCCGGCAGAGATACAATGAGCAGTTCTTC. As protein: CSVVLRQRYNEQFF.